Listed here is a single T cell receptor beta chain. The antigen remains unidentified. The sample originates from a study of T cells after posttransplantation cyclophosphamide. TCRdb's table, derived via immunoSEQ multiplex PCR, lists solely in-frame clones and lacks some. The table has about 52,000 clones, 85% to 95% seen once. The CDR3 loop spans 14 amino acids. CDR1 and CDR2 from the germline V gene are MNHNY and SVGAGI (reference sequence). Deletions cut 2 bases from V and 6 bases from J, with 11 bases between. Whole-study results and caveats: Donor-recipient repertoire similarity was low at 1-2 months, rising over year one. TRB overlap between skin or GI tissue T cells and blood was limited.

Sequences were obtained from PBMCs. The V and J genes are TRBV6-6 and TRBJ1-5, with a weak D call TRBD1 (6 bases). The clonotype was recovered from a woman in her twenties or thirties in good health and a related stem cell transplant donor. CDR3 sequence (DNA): TGTGCCAGCAGTTACGTACAGGGTGGTCAGCCCCAGCATTTT. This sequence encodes CASSYVQGGQPQHF.